The T cell receptor (beta chain) under discussion was sequenced for a study of hypomethylating agent response in myelodysplastic syndrome. Trimming removed 0 bases at V and 2 bases at J, with 7 bases between. This CDR3 comprises 15 residues. CDR1 and CDR2 (germline): MRHNA, SNTAGT. This clone was counted between two and nine times. The assay was immunoSEQ multiplex PCR, and TCRdb's table has in-frame clones only and misses some. The profile covers approximately 3,100 clones, with about 85% appearing a single time and about 12% taken by the ten largest. This chain joins TRBV6-4 and TRBJ1-4; D gene unclear. The sequence derives from a human donor with myelodysplastic syndrome. Sequenced material: bone marrow, taken before or after starting hypomethylating agent treatment for myelodysplastic syndrome (not recorded which). The CDR3 coding sequence is TGTGCCAGCAGTGACTCTACAGTTACTAATGAAAAACTGTTTTTT. Protein: CASSDSTVTNEKLFF.